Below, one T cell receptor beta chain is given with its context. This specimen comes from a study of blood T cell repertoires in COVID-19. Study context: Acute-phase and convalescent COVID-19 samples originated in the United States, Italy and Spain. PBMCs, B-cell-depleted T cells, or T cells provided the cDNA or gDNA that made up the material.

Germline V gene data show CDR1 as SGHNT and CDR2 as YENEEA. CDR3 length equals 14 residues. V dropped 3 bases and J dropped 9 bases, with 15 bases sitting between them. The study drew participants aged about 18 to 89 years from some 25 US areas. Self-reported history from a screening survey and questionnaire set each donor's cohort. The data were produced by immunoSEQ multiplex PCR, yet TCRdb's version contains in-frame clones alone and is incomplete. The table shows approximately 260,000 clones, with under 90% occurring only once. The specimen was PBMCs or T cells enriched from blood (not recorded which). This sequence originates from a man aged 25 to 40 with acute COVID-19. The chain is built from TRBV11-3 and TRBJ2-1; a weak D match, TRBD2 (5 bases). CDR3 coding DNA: TGTGCCAGCAGCTTGGGAGTTGGTCAGGCTGAGCAGTTCTTC. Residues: CASSLGVGQAEQFF.